This T cell receptor (beta chain) was sequenced for a study of blood T cells in healthy people across ages. The CDR3 has 14 amino acids. In germline, CDR1 is SQVTM, CDR2 ANQGSEA. The V and J ends lost 7 bases and 5 bases respectively, with 20 bases between them. Through a sample-barcoded 5' primer and a J-beta primer mix, a second PCR was run for roughly 6 to 11 cycles. In TCRdb, the 5' RACE reads were re-called with MiXCR into one record per CDR3 protein. The sample contains about 970,000 distinct CDR3 sequences, approximately 50% of which appear only once. Sequences were obtained from blood. The rearrangement links TRBV29-1 to TRBJ1-1, with D possibly TRBD1 on 5 matching bases. The sequence was obtained from a woman between 55 and 75 years old in good health. CDR3 sequence: CSAARGASQTEAFF. The CDR3 region has the DNA TGCAGCGCTGCCCGCGGGGCTTCCCAGACTGAAGCTTTCTTT.